Detailed here is one T cell receptor (beta chain). The antigen is not known. The CDR3 is made up of 21 amino acids. Healthy adults negative for HIV, lacking recent acute infections or vaccinations, served as donors. Assay: immunoSEQ multiplex PCR; the TCRdb copy retains only in-frame clones and omits some. The sample carries 90,000 to 120,000 clones, around 68% recorded once. The entry originates in a study of shared clonotypes between healthy human individuals. Whole-study results and caveats: Several donors held around 5% of naive CD4 clonotypes in common. Among donors, clonotype sharing was expected to be affected by sequencing depth.

Input material: memory CD8+ T cells sorted from blood. Subset specified: CD45RO+ cells pooled with CCR7-negative TemRA cells. The rearrangement uses TRBV21-1 and TRBJ1-2. TRBV21-1 represents a pseudogene. The source is a woman in her twenties or thirties in good health. CDR3 DNA sequence: TGTGCCAGCAGCAAAGGGGTGGTCTCCATCACTCCCCGCACTACTAACTATGGCTACACCTTC. Protein: CASSKGVVSITPRTTNYGYTF.